This T cell receptor beta chain was documented in a study of T cells expressing NK-cell markers. TCRdb re-called the 5' RACE reads and shows each CDR3 protein once, DNA omitted. The sample totals about 160,000 distinct CDR3 sequences. The CDR3 runs to 15 residues. The germline CDR1 and CDR2 sequences are LNHDA and SQIVND (reference sequence). This chain connects TRBV19 to TRBJ2-1; as DNA is missing, the TRBD1 call by TCRdb cannot be tested. Sequencing was done on a sample of blood T cells: a sorted CD56 or NKG2C T cell subset, CD4+ or CD8+ T cells, or bulk PBMC T cells (not recorded which). This clonotype was sampled from a man aged 18-75 years in good health. The CDR3 sequence is CASKTTGISYNEQFF.